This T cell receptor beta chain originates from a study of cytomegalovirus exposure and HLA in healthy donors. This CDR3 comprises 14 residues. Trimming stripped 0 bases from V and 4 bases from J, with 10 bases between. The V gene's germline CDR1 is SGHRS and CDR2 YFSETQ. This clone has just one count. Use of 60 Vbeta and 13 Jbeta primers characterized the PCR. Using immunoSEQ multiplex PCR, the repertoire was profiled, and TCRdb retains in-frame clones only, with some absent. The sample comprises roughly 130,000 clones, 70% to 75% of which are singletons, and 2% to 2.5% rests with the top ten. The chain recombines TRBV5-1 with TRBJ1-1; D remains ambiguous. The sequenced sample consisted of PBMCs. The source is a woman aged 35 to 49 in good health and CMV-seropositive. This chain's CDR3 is CASSLGGEITEAFF. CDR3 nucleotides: TGCGCCAGCAGCTTGGGGGGAGAGATCACTGAAGCTTTCTTT.